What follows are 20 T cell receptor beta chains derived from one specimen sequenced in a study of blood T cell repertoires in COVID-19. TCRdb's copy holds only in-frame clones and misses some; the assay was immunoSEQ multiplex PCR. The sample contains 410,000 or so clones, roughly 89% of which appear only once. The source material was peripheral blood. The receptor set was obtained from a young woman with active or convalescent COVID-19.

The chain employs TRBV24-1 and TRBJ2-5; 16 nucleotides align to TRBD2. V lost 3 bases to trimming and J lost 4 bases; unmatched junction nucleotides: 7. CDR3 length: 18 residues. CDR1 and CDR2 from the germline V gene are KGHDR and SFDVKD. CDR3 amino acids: CATSDIGTSGRAGETQYF. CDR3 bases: TGTGCCACCAGTGATATTGGGACTAGCGGGAGGGCCGGAGAGACCCAGTACTTC.

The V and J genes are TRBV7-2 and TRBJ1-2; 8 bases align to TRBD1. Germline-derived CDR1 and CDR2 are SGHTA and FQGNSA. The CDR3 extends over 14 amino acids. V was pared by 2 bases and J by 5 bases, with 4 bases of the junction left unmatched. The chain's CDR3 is CASSLQGARYGYTF. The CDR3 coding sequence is TGTGCCAGCAGCTTACAGGGGGCGAGGTATGGCTACACCTTC.

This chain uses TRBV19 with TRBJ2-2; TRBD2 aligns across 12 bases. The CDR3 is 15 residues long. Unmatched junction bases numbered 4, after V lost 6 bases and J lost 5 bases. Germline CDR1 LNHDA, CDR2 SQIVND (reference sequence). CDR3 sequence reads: CASRGGLAGTGELFF. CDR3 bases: TGTGCCAGTAGAGGGGGACTAGCGGGTACCGGGGAGCTGTTTTTT. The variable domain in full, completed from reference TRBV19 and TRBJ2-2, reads DGGITQSPKYLFRKEGQNVTLSCEQNLNHDAMYWYRQDPGQGLRLIYYSQIVNDFQKGDIAEGYSVSREKKESFPLTVTSAQKNPTAFYLCASRGGLAGTGELFFGEGSRLTVL.

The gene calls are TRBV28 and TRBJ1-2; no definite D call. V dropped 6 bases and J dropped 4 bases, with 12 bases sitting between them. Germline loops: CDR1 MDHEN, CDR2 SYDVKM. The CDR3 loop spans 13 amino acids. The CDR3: CASRSSRGYGYTF. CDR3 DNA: TGTGCCAGCAGGAGCTCCCGGGGCTATGGCTACACCTTC.

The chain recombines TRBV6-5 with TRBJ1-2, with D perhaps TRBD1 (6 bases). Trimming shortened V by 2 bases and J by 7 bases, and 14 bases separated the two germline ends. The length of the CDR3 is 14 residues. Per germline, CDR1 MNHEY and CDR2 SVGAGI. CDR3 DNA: TGTGCCAGCAGTTACGGGCCGACAGGCAGTGGCTACACCTTC. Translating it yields CASSYGPTGSGYTF.

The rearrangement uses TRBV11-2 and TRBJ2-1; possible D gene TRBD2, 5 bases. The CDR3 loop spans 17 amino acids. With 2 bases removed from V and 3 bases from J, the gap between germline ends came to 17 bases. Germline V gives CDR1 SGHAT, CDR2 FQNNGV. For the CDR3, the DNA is TGTGCCAGCAGCTTAATCGCTGGAGCGGAGAACTACAATGAGCAGTTCTTC. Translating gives CASSLIAGAENYNEQFF.

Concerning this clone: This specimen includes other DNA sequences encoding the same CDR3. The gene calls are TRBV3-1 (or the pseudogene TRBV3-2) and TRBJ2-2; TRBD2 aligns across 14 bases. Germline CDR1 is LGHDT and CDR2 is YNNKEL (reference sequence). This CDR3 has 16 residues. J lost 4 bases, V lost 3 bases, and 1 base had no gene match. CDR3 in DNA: TGTGCCAGCAGCCAGGGACTAGCGGGAGCCACCGGGGAGCTGTTTTTT. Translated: CASSQGLAGATGELFF.

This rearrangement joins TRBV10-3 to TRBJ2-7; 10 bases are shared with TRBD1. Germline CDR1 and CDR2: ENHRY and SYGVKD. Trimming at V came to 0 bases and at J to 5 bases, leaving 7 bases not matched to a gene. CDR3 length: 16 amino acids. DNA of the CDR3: TGTGCCATCAGTGAGTCGACGACAGGGGGCCTGAACGAGCAGTACTTC. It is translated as CAISESTTGGLNEQYF.

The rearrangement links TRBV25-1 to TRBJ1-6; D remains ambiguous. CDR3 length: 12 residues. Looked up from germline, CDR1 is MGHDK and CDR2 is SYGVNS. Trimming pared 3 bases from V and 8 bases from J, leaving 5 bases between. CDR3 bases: TGTGCCAGCAGTGACGTGTATTCACCCCTCCACTTT. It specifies CASSDVYSPLHF.

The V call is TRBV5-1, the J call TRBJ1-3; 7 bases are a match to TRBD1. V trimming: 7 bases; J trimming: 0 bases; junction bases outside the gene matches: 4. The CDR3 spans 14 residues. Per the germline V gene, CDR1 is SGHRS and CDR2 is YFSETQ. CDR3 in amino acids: CASGQGDSGNTIYF. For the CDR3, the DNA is TGCGCCAGCGGTCAGGGGGACTCTGGAAACACCATATATTTT.

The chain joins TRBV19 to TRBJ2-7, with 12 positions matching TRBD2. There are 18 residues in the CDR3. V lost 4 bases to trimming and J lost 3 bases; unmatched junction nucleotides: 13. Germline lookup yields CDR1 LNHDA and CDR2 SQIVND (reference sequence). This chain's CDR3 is CASSSRGLAGPGFYEQYF. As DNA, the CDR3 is TGTGCCAGTAGTAGCAGGGGACTAGCGGGCCCAGGGTTCTACGAGCAGTACTTC.

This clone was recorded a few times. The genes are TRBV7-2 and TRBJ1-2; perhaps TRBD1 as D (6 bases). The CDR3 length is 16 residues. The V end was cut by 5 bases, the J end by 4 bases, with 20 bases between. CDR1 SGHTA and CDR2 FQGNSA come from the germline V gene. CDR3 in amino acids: CASSMKQGFIGYGYTF. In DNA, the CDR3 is TGTGCCAGCAGCATGAAACAGGGCTTTATTGGCTATGGCTACACCTTC.

CDR3 bases: TGTGCCAGTAGTATATTTAAGGCGGGCTACGAGCAGTACTTC. Translating gives CASSIFKAGYEQYF. The chain recombines TRBV19 with TRBJ2-7; tentative D call: TRBD2 (5 bases). CDR1 LNHDA and CDR2 SQIVND come from the germline V gene (reference sequence). V lost 2 bases and J lost 3, with 11 bases in between. This CDR3 is 14 amino acids long.

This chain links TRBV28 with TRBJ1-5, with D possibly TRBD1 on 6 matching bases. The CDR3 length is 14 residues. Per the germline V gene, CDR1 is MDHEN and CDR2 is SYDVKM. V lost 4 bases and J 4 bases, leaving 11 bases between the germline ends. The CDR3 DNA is TGTGCCAGCAGTTCAGGACAGAAGAATCAGCCCCAGCATTTT. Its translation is CASSSGQKNQPQHF.

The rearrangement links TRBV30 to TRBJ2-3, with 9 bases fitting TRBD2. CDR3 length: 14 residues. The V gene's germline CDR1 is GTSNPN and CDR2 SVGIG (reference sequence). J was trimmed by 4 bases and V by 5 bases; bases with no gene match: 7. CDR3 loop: CAWASGRFSDTQYF. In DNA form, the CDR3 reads TGTGCCTGGGCGAGCGGGAGGTTCTCAGATACGCAGTATTTT.

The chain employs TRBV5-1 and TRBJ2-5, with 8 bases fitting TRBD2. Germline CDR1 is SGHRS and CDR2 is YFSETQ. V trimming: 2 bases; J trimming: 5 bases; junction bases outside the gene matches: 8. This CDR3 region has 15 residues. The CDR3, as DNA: TGCGCCAGCAGCTTAGGTGCGGGGGGCCGGGAGACCCAGTACTTC. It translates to CASSLGAGGRETQYF.

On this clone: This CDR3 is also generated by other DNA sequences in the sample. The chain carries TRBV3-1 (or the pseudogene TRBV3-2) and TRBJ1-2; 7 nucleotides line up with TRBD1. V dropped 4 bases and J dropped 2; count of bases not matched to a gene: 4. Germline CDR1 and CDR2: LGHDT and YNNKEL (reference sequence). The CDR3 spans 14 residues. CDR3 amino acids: CASSPGTANYGYTF. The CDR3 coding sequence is TGTGCCAGCAGCCCCGGGACAGCGAACTATGGCTACACCTTC.

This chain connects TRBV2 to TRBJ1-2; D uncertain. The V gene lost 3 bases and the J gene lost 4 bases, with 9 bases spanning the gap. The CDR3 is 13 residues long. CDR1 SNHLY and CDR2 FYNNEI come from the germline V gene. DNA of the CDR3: TGTGCCAGCAGTGATATTACAGCCTATGGCTACACCTTC. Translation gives CASSDITAYGYTF.

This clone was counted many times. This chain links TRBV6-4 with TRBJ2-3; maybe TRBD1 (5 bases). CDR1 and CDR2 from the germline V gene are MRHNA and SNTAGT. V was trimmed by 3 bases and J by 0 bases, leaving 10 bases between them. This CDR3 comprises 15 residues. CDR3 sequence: CASSEAQGSTDTQYF. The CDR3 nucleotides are TGTGCCAGCAGTGAGGCTCAGGGTAGCACAGATACGCAGTATTTT.

The CDR3 nucleotides are TGTGCCAGCAAAGAAGGACAGGTAAATCAGCCCCAGCATTTT. Amino acid sequence: CASKEGQVNQPQHF. The rearrangement joins TRBV6-5 to TRBJ1-5; 7 bases fit TRBD1. Germline V gives CDR1 MNHEY, CDR2 SVGAGI. V gave up 7 bases and J gave up 4 bases; unmatched junction bases: 7. The CDR3 covers 14 residues.